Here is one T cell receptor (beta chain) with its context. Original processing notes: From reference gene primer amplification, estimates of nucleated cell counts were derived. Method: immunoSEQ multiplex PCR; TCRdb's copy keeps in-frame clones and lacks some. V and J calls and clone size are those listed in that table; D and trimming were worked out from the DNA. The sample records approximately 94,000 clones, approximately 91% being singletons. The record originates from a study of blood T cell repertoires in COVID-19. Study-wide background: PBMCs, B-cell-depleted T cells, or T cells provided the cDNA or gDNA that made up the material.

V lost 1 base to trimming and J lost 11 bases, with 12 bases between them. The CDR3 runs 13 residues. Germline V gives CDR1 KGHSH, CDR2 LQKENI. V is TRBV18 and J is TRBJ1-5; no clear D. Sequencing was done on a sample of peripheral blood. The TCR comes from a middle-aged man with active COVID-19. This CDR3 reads CASSPQHSTAQHF. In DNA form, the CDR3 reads TGTGCCAGCTCACCACAGCACAGCACGGCCCAGCATTTT.